Detailed here is one TCR beta chain. As yet, its antigen is unknown. This entry comes from a study of T cells in localized non-small cell lung cancer. Regarding the study as a whole: Because only a single region of the tumor was sequenced, heterogeneity remains possible.

V was cut by 4 bases and J by 6 bases, with 17 bases left in between. There are 14 residues in the CDR3. Germline V gene data show CDR1 as SGHNT and CDR2 as YYREEE (reference sequence). Profiled with immunoSEQ multiplex PCR; TCRdb holds only in-frame clones, not every one. The sample has about 70,000 clones, about 81% seen once. The rearrangement joins TRBV5-4 to TRBJ2-7; the D call may be TRBD1 or TRBD2 (6 bases each). The sample consisted of peripheral blood, taken before any cancer treatment. This receptor was taken from a female donor aged 60 or older with stage I lung adenocarcinoma. CDR3: CASSPGAGEAEQYF. CDR3 nucleotide sequence: TGTGCCAGCAGCCCGGGTGCAGGGGAGGCCGAGCAGTACTTC. Full variable domain (rest looked up from reference TRBV5-4 and TRBJ2-7): ETGVTQSPTHLIKTRGQQVTLRCSSQSGHNTVSWYQQALGQGPQFIFQYYREEENGRGNFPPRFSGLQFPNYSSELNVNALELDDSALYLCASSPGAGEAEQYFGPGTRLTVT.